One and the same sample provided the 23 T cell receptor beta chains below, sequenced in a study of T-cell reconstitution after alpha-beta-depleted transplantation in children. A TCRbeta library incorporating unique molecular identifiers was prepared. TCRdb redid the calling of the PCR reads with MiXCR, one entry per CDR3 protein. Of about 250,000 distinct CDR3 sequences in the sample, about 24% are singletons; the top ten hold 4.8%. The sequenced sample was PBMCs, mostly from graft donor cells, obtained 360 days after TCRalphabeta/CD19-depleted stem cell transplant. Receptors were obtained from a female patient aged 2-15 years who had a stem cell transplant for congenital amegakaryocytic thrombocytopenia, so the T cells may come from the graft donor.

The J gene is TRBJ2-3, the V gene TRBV27, with a tentative D call TRBD2 (6 bases). Germline V gene data show CDR1 as MNHEY and CDR2 as SMNVEV (reference sequence). The V and J ends lost 0 bases and 0 bases respectively, with 10 bases between them. This CDR3 contains 16 residues. Here the CDR3 DNA reads TGTGCCAGCAGTTTATCGGGTCGGGGGAGCACAGATACGCAGTATTTT. Amino acids: CASSLSGRGSTDTQYF.

Ten or more counts support this clonotype. This chain uses TRBV6-5 with TRBJ2-5, with unresolved D. The CDR3 sequence is 13 residues long. V lost 2 bases, J lost 6 bases, and 10 bases lay in between. Germline V gives CDR1 MNHEY, CDR2 SVGAGI. The CDR3 sequence is CASSYASRQTQYF. CDR3 in DNA: TGTGCCAGCAGTTACGCTTCAAGGCAGACCCAGTACTTC.

This clonotype was seen more than once but under ten times. The chain uses TRBV5-1 and TRBJ1-1; no definite D call. CDR3 length: 14 amino acids. V lost 1 base and J lost 5, with 12 bases in between. Germline V gene lookup returns CDR1 SGHRS and CDR2 YFSETQ. The CDR3 DNA reads TGCGCCAGCAGCTTGAGTCCCCCAGGAACTGAAGCTTTCTTT. Its translation: CASSLSPPGTEAFF.

The V call is TRBV6-1, the J call TRBJ2-3; 12 bases fit TRBD2. J was trimmed by 0 bases and V by 7 bases; bases with no gene match: 5. The V gene's germline CDR1 is MNHNS and CDR2 SASEGT. The CDR3 spans 16 residues. In DNA form, the CDR3 reads TGTGCCAGCAATCGCGGACTAGCGGGAAGCACAGATACGCAGTATTTT. Translating gives CASNRGLAGSTDTQYF.

The V call is TRBV6-1, the J call TRBJ2-3, with D perhaps matching TRBD2 (7 bases). The CDR3 has 18 residues. Trimming removed 2 bases from V and 0 bases from J, with 18 bases in between. Germline CDR1 MNHNS, CDR2 SASEGT. The CDR3 nucleotides read TGTGCCAGCAGTGAAAAGGGCGGGGGCCATCCTAGCACAGATACGCAGTATTTT. Its protein is CASSEKGGGHPSTDTQYF.

This clonotype was recorded many times. V usage is TRBV27 and J usage is TRBJ2-7; perhaps TRBD2 as D (5 bases). The length of the CDR3 is 13 residues. Trimming cost V 6 bases and J 0 bases, with 9 bases left between them. The germline V gene encodes CDR1 MNHEY and CDR2 SMNVEV (reference sequence). The CDR3: CASSQRNSYEQYF. CDR3 nucleotide sequence: TGTGCCAGCAGCCAGCGGAACTCCTACGAGCAGTACTTC.

This chain joins TRBV5-1 and TRBJ2-2, with TRBD1 identical over 7 bases. The CDR3 runs 15 residues. Germline CDR1 SGHRS, CDR2 YFSETQ. The V gene end was trimmed by 3 bases and the J gene end by 8 bases; junction bases not matched to a gene: 10. CDR3 coding DNA: TGCGCCAGCAGCTCGGAACAGGGGTTCACGGGGGAGCTGTTTTTT. Its translation is CASSSEQGFTGELFF. Full variable domain (outside the CDR3, taken from reference TRBV5-1 and TRBJ2-2): KAGVTQTPRYLIKTRGQQVTLSCSPISGHRSVSWYQQTPGQGLQFLFEYFSETQRNKGNFPGRFSGRQFSNSRSEMNVSTLELGDSALYLCASSSEQGFTGELFFGEGSRLTVL.

This clonotype was counted many times. The CDR3 protein is CASSLLAENNEQFF. The DNA of the CDR3 is TGTGCCAGCAGCTTACTGGCGGAAAACAATGAGCAGTTCTTC. The chain couples TRBV13 to TRBJ2-1, with no clear D. Trimming removed 2 bases from V and 5 bases from J, with 10 bases in between. Germline CDR1 and CDR2: PRHDT and FYEKMQ (reference sequence). This CDR3 spans 14 amino acids.

The chain has TRBV4-1 and TRBJ1-4, with D unclear. There are 15 residues in the CDR3. Germline V gene sequence: CDR1 MGHRA, CDR2 YSYEKL. Trimming cost V 0 bases and J 6 bases, with 11 bases left between them. CDR3 nucleotide sequence: TGCGCCAGCAGCCAAGAAGGGATATGGGATGAAAAACTGTTTTTT. It encodes CASSQEGIWDEKLFF.

The J gene is TRBJ2-3, the V gene TRBV5-8; tentative D call: TRBD2 (7 bases). This CDR3 is 16 amino acids long. V was cut by 4 bases and J by 3 bases, with 18 bases left in between. The V gene's germline CDR1 is SGHTS and CDR2 YDEGEE. CDR3 loop: CASSGGPGGKTDTQYF. The CDR3 DNA reads as TGTGCCAGCAGCGGGGGGCCGGGGGGCAAAACAGATACGCAGTATTTT.

In its sample, this clonotype was seen many times. The chain uses TRBV4-1 and TRBJ2-3; no definite D call. Per the germline V gene, CDR1 is MGHRA and CDR2 is YSYEKL. The CDR3 is 13 amino acids. The V and J ends lost 0 bases and 10 bases respectively, with 11 bases between them. This CDR3 is CASSQDLWSSQYF. The CDR3 nucleotides are TGCGCCAGCAGCCAAGATTTATGGAGTTCGCAGTATTTT.

V usage is TRBV16 and J usage is TRBJ1-3; TRBD1 matches at 9 bases. Germline V gives CDR1 KGHSY, CDR2 FQNENV. V lost 0 bases, J lost 2 bases, and 5 bases stayed unmatched. This CDR3 has 17 amino acids. CDR3 DNA: TGTGCCAGCAGCCAATCGTGGGGACAGGGAACTGGAAACACCATATATTTT. Encoded protein: CASSQSWGQGTGNTIYF.

This clonotype was found a few times. This chain uses TRBV20-1 with TRBJ2-5; 9 bases line up with TRBD1. The ends lost 3 bases at V and 1 base at J; junction bases unmatched: 3. The CDR3 is 14 residues long. Looked up from germline, CDR1 is DFQATT and CDR2 is SNEGSKA (reference sequence). The CDR3 DNA sequence: TGCAGTGCTAGTGGGGACAGGGTCCAAGAGACCCAGTACTTC. This sequence encodes CSASGDRVQETQYF.

The chain carries TRBV6-2 or TRBV6-3 and TRBJ1-6; D is unclear. The germline V gene has CDR1 MNHEY and CDR2 SVGEGT. This CDR3 comprises 13 residues. V was trimmed by 2 bases and J by 14 bases, leaving 13 bases between them. For the CDR3, the DNA is TGTGCCAGCAGTTACCGCTCGATGCAGGCCCTCCACTTT. This encodes CASSYRSMQALHF.

The chain joins TRBV6-2 or TRBV6-3 to TRBJ2-3, with 9 bases identical to TRBD2. Germline values: CDR1 MNHEY, CDR2 SVGEGT. Unmatched junction bases numbered 14, after V lost 3 bases and J lost 4 bases. The CDR3 sequence is 18 residues long. CDR3 nucleotides: TGTGCCAGCAGTTATGTTGTGACTAGCGGCCCTTTGGCAGATACGCAGTATTTT. This codes for CASSYVVTSGPLADTQYF.

The rearrangement uses TRBV7-9 and TRBJ1-1; 8 bases agree with TRBD1. V was clipped by 0 bases and J by 6 bases; unmatched bases: 9. The CDR3 is made up of 16 amino acids. Germline V gene data show CDR1 as SEHNR and CDR2 as FQNEAQ (reference sequence). The CDR3 protein is CASSLAHLQGDSEAFF. For the CDR3, the DNA is TGTGCCAGCAGCTTAGCGCACCTACAGGGGGACTCTGAAGCTTTCTTT.

This clonotype was counted a few times. This sequence joins TRBV3-1 and TRBJ2-1; no clear D gene. The CDR3 loop spans 11 amino acids. V was trimmed by 6 bases and J by 4 bases, leaving 4 bases between them. In germline, CDR1 is LGHDT, CDR2 YNNKEL (reference sequence). In DNA form, the CDR3 reads TGTGCCAGCAGACCGTACAATGAGCAGTTCTTC. Translated, it gives CASRPYNEQFF.

V and J are TRBV6-5 and TRBJ2-2, with a weak D call TRBD2 (7 bases). The CDR3 is 15 residues long. V gave up 2 bases and J gave up 8 bases, with 15 bases separating them. Germline CDR1 MNHEY, CDR2 SVGAGI. The CDR3 protein is CASSYDWGGLGELFF. DNA for the CDR3: TGTGCCAGCAGTTACGATTGGGGGGGCCTAGGGGAGCTGTTTTTT.

This clonotype has only a few counts. The rearrangement joins TRBV20-1 to TRBJ1-2, with 9 bases identical to TRBD1. The V and J ends lost 3 bases and 8 bases, in that order; junction bases with no gene match: 7. This CDR3 has 13 residues. CDR1 and CDR2 from the germline V gene are DFQATT and SNEGSKA (reference sequence). DNA of the CDR3: TGCAGTGCTAGGGACAGGGGATTGGAAGGCTACACCTTC. As protein: CSARDRGLEGYTF.

V and J are TRBV13 and TRBJ1-2, with 8 bases identical to TRBD1. With 5 bases clipped from V and 8 bases from J, the junction kept 4 bases outside the gene matches. The CDR3 extends over 12 amino acids. Germline CDR1 and CDR2: PRHDT and FYEKMQ (reference sequence). The CDR3 reads CASSTRQGGYTF. The CDR3 DNA is TGTGCCAGCAGCACCCGACAGGGGGGCTACACCTTC.

The rearrangement links TRBV13 to TRBJ2-5, with TRBD2 matching 11 bases. The CDR3 is 18 amino acids. V gave up 0 bases and J gave up 0 bases; unmatched junction bases: 6. Per germline, CDR1 PRHDT and CDR2 FYEKMQ (reference sequence). For the CDR3, the DNA is TGTGCCAGCAGCTTAGGGACTAGCGGGGATTCGTACCAAGAGACCCAGTACTTC. Translating gives CASSLGTSGDSYQETQYF.

This clonotype was counted only a few times. The V gene is TRBV6-1, the J gene TRBJ2-3; the match to TRBD2 covers 8 bases. Trimming cost V 6 bases and J 0 bases; bases outside gene matches: 8. Germline V CDR1 and CDR2: MNHNS, SASEGT. The CDR3 has 16 residues. The CDR3 loop is CASSSLRLASTDTQYF. CDR3 nucleotides: TGTGCCAGCAGCTCCCTTAGACTAGCGAGCACAGATACGCAGTATTTT.

The chain has TRBV5-7 and TRBJ2-7; TRBD2 matches at 14 bases. TRBV5-7 is an open reading frame, and its role is uncertain. The CDR3 contains 16 residues. The trim removed 3 bases at V and 3 bases at J, leaving 5 bases unmatched. In nucleotides, the CDR3 is TGTGCCAGCAGCTGCCCCGGGACTAGCGGGGGCTACGAGCAGTACTTC. Its translation: CASSCPGTSGGYEQYF.